Listed below are T cell receptor beta chains from one sample, sequenced in a study of T cells in narcolepsy. The repertoire was sequenced with immunoSEQ multiplex PCR; TCRdb's copy has only in-frame clones and lacks some. Of 30,000 to 35,000 clones listed, roughly four fifths are singletons. The source material was CD45RA- memory CD4+ T cells from PBMCs. The receptor source for this set is a human donor with narcolepsy. CDR3s include the opening cysteine and the closing phenylalanine or tryptophan. Fields, in order: V gene, D gene, J gene, clone size, CDR3 DNA, CDR3 protein. D genes are given only for firm matches. Clone size is not always given. Where it is, it says once, few, many or a class for expanded clones.

>TRBV11-3|.|TRBJ2-2|.
TGTGCCAGCAGCGCTGGGACAAACACCGGGGAGCTGTTTTTT
CASSAGTNTGELFF
>TRBV27|.|TRBJ2-3|.
TGTGCCAGCAGTTTGAGTGGTTGGGGGGATACGCAGTATTTT
CASSLSGWGDTQYF
>TRBV11-2|.|TRBJ2-3|.
TGTGCCAGCACCCTCAACACAGATACGCAGTATTTT
CASTLNTDTQYF
>TRBV10-1|.|TRBJ2-2|.
TGCGCCAGCAGTGAGTCGGGTCGTGACGGGGAGCTGTTTTTT
CASSESGRDGELFF
>TRBV5-5|TRBD1|TRBJ2-2|.
TGTGCCAGCAGCTCCAGGGGGAACTCCCCTCCGAACACCGGGGAGCTGTTTTTT
CASSSRGNSPPNTGELFF
>TRBV6-5|TRBD1|TRBJ2-5|.
TGTGCCAGCAGTTACGGGGACAGTAAAGAGACCCAGTACTTC
CASSYGDSKETQYF
>TRBV5-4|TRBD1|TRBJ1-1|.
TGTGCCAGCAGCCGGGACAGGGGAGGCTCTGAAGCTTTCTTT
CASSRDRGGSEAFF
>TRBV6-6|.|TRBJ1-1|.
TGTGCCAGCAGGCACCTGCAGGGAGTGGGCACTGAAGCTTTCTTT
CASRHLQGVGTEAFF
>TRBV5-1|.|TRBJ1-4|.
TGCGCCAGCAGCTTGGTAGGTGGAGAAACAGAAAAACTGTTTTTT
CASSLVGGETEKLFF
>TRBV6-1|.|TRBJ1-6|.
TGTGCCAGCAGGGCTAATTCACCCCTCCACTTT
CASRANSPLHF
>TRBV11-2|.|TRBJ1-1|.
TGTGCCAGCAGCCCCTCCGTCTCCCCAACCGAAGCTTTCTTT
CASSPSVSPTEAFF
>TRBV6-1|.|TRBJ1-4|once
TGTGCCAGCAATGGGCAGCTCAATGAAAAACTGTTTTTT
CASNGQLNEKLFF
>TRBV2|.|TRBJ2-7|few
TGTGCCAGCAGTGTAAGAGGGATTGGGTACGAGCAGTACTTC
CASSVRGIGYEQYF
>TRBV29-1|.|TRBJ2-7|.
TGCAGCGTCCGCCAAGGGAGCGAGTCTAACGAGCAGTACTTC
CSVRQGSESNEQYF
>TRBV5-1|TRBD1|TRBJ2-7|.
TGCGCCAGCAGCGTAACGGGACAGGGCTACGAGCAGTACTTC
CASSVTGQGYEQYF